This is a list of T cell receptor beta chains from one sample in a study of shared clonotypes between healthy human individuals. The table came from immunoSEQ multiplex PCR; TCRdb's copy has only in-frame clones and leaves some out. The sample lists roughly 1,500,000 clones, around 98.5% occurring once. The sequenced sample consisted of naive CD4+ T cells sorted from blood. The receptors were gathered from a man aged 30-40 years in good health. Each CDR3 is given with its conserved first and last residue. Fields, in order: J gene, clone size, D gene, V gene, CDR3 DNA, CDR3 protein. The D gene is left open where the match is weak. Size is stated for part of the rows, as once, few or many counts, or as a class when the clone is expanded.

TRBJ1-5 | - | - | TRBV19 | TGTGCCAGTAGTATAGTCGGACAGTTAAATCAGCCCCAGCATTTT | CASSIVGQLNQPQHF
TRBJ1-1 | - | - | TRBV10-1 | TGCGCCAGCTCCCTTGAGGGGGGTGAAGCTTTCTTT | CASSLEGGEAFF
TRBJ1-3 | - | TRBD1 | TRBV18 | TGTGCCAGCTCACCCCTTCCTCCCTCGACAGGGACTGGAAACACCATATATTTT | CASSPLPPSTGTGNTIYF
TRBJ2-7 | - | - | TRBV6-5 | TGTGCCAGCAGTCCCCGGGAGATCGGTTACGAGCAGTACTTC | CASSPREIGYEQYF
TRBJ2-7 | - | TRBD2 | TRBV27 | TGTGCCAGCAGTTCCCGTAGCGGGAGGGCTGGCAACGAGCAGTACTTC | CASSSRSGRAGNEQYF
TRBJ2-7 | - | TRBD2 | TRBV5-4 | TGTGCCAGCAGCTTGATGACTAGCGGGAGCCACGAGCAGTACTTC | CASSLMTSGSHEQYF
TRBJ1-2 | - | - | TRBV7-9 | TGTGCCAGCAGCTTAGAATCGGGGGGCTCCTATGGCTACACCTTC | CASSLESGGSYGYTF
TRBJ2-2 | - | TRBD1 | TRBV5-6 | TGTGCCAGCAGCTTGGCGGGGACAGGGACCGGGGAGCTGTTTTTT | CASSLAGTGTGELFF
TRBJ2-7 | - | - | TRBV6-4 | TGTGCCAGCAGTGCAGGGGCTTGGGGCGAGCAGTACTTC | CASSAGAWGEQYF
TRBJ1-2 | once | - | TRBV29-1 | TGCAGCGTTGAAGACCCCCCCGGGACCTACTATGGCTACACCTTC | CSVEDPPGTYYGYTF